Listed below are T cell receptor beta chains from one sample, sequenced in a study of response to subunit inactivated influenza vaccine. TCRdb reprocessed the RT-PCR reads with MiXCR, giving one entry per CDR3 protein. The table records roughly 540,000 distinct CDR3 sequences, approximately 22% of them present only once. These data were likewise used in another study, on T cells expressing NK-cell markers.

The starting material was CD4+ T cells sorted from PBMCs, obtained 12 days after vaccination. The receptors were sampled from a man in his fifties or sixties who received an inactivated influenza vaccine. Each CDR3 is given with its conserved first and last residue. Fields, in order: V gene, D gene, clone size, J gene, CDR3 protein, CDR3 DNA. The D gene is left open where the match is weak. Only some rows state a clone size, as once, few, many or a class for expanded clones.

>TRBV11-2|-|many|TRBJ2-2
CASSLVTVTGELFF
TGTGCCAGCAGCTTAGTGACAGTTACCGGGGAGCTGTTTTTT
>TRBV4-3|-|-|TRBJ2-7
CASSQDSFRNYEQYF
TGCGCCAGCAGCCAAGACTCGTTCAGAAACTACGAGCAGTACTTC
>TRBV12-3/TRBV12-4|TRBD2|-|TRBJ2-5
CASSYIGGVETQYF
TGTGCCAGCAGTTATATTGGGGGGGTAGAGACCCAGTACTTC
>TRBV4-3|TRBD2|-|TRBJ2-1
CASSQVLAGPGEQFF
TGCGCCAGCAGCCAAGTTCTAGCGGGGCCCGGGGAGCAGTTCTTC
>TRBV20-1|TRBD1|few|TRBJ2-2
CSASISGQGTGELFF
TGCAGTGCTAGTATTTCGGGACAGGGGACCGGGGAGCTGTTTTTT
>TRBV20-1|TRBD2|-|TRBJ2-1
CSADTTSGYNVQFF
TGCAGTGCCGACACGACTAGCGGCTACAATGTGCAGTTCTTC
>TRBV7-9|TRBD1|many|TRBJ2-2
CASSPDRGFTGELFF
TGTGCCAGCAGCCCGGACAGGGGGTTCACCGGGGAGCTGTTTTTT
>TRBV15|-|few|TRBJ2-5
CATSRDQVTQETQYF
TGTGCCACCAGCAGAGATCAGGTCACCCAAGAGACCCAGTACTTC
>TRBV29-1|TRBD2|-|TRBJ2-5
CSAVPRLAGGYQETQYF
TGCAGCGCTGTACCCCGACTAGCGGGGGGGTACCAAGAGACCCAGTACTTC
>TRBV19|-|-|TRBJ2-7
CASSISAQGGYEQYF
TGTGCCAGTAGTATTTCGGCGCAGGGAGGTTACGAGCAGTACTTC
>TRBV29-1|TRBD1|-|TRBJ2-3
CSVAGTGRADTQYF
TGCAGCGTTGCCGGGACAGGGAGAGCAGATACGCAGTATTTT
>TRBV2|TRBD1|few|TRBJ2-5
CASSKGTGGPQETQYF
TGTGCCAGCAGTAAAGGGACAGGGGGTCCTCAAGAGACCCAGTACTTC
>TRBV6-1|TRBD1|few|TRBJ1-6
CASSEAGQVLTPLHF
TGTGCCAGCAGTGAAGCGGGACAGGTTTTGACACCCCTCCACTTT
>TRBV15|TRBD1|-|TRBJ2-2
CATSRDGDRYTGELFF
TGTGCCACCAGCAGAGATGGGGACAGGTACACCGGGGAGCTGTTTTTT
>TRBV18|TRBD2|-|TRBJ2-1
CASSPASGLYNEQFF
TGTGCCAGCTCACCGGCTAGCGGACTCTACAATGAGCAGTTCTTC
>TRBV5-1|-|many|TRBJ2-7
CASSLGQIFYEQYF
TGCGCCAGCAGCTTAGGACAGATATTCTACGAGCAGTACTTC
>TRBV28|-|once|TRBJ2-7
CASSSTGHFYEQYF
TGTGCCAGCAGTTCGACCGGACACTTCTACGAGCAGTACTTC
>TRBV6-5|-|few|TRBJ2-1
CASSYGHTLEQFF
TGTGCCAGCAGTTACGGTCACACGTTGGAGCAGTTCTTC
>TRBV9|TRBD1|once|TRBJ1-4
CASSVDHGTANEKLFF
TGTGCCAGCAGCGTAGATCACGGGACAGCTAATGAAAAACTGTTTTTT
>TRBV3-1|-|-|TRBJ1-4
CASTTGIGEKLFF
TGTGCCAGCACCACAGGGATCGGTGAAAAACTGTTTTTT
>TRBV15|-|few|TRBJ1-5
CATSRMGHLSNQPQHF
TGTGCCACCAGCAGAATGGGACACCTTAGCAATCAGCCCCAGCATTTT
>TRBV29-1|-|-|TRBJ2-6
CSVVWGTAFSGANVLTF
TGCAGCGTTGTCTGGGGGACGGCTTTCTCTGGGGCCAACGTCCTGACTTTC
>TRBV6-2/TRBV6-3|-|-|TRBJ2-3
CASRAEQVYPTDTQYF
TGTGCCAGCAGAGCCGAACAGGTTTATCCAACAGATACGCAGTATTTT